This T cell receptor beta chain was recorded in a study of blood T cell repertoires in COVID-19 (TCRdb year 2020). In the study overall: Samples covering the acute and convalescent phases of COVID-19 were provided by collaborators in the United States, Italy and Spain. The samples were drawn from the first 160 participants of the ongoing ImmuneRACE study and from roughly 1,300 subjects provided by 6 global collaborators. HLA class I and class II types, where available, came from metadata supplied by the sample provider rather than from assay-based typing. The repertoires were made available in a free public database intended to serve as a resource for research on the immune response to SARS-CoV-2. Nearly every sample came with metadata listing a de-identified subject ID, COVID-19 status, age in years and sex. The material from the prospective study consisted of cDNA or gDNA derived from T cells, B-cell-depleted T cells, or PBMCs. Subjects who had been exposed to COVID-19, were actively infected with it, or had recovered from it provided the deeply sampled blood TCRbeta repertoires that made up the dataset. Broad study findings and their caveats: The quantity of clinical and demographic metadata differed by source and by participant and was supplied without curation.

Whole blood was collected in K2EDTA tubes by collaborating institutions according to the institutions' own protocols. Collaborator samples were shipped for TCRbeta analysis as frozen whole blood, isolated PBMCs, or DNA extracted from either sample type. TCRbeta CDR3 regions were amplified from genomic DNA using the immunoSEQ Assay, a bias-controlled multiplex PCR. In the paper's pipeline: Within the assay, amplification of reference gene primers was used to estimate how many nucleated cells each sample contained. Sequence reads were collapsed and filtered to measure the absolute abundance of every unique TCRbeta CDR3 rearrangement. For each sample, productive Simpson clonality was calculated as the square root of Simpson's diversity index over productive rearrangements. This is the immuneACCESS table as TCRdb keeps it, with only in-frame sequences that have V and J called. A part of the clones is gone; compared with another copy, unresolved V genes explain less than half, and the rest is unexplained. V, J and clone size derive from that table, while D and trimming were established from the DNA sequence. The sample has 80,000 or so clones on record, about 87% of them singletons. The ten largest account for about 9% of the sample.

In regard to this clone: What antigen it recognizes has not been identified. No base quality information exists; no much larger clone differs at one position.

CDR1 and CDR2, per the germline V gene, are SGHRS and YFSETQ. V is trimmed back by 3 bases and J by 5 bases, and the junction contains 4 bases that no gene match accounts for. From cysteine to phenylalanine, the CDR3 is 13 amino acids long. CDR3 DNA is the only sequence kept; it has 39 bases, read in frame from the first base. This chain joins TRBV5-1 to TRBJ1-1; TRBD1 agrees with 7 junctional bases. Sequencing was performed on peripheral blood. The source of this sequence is a human donor in a cohort sampled during active COVID-19. The DNA reads TGCGCCAGCAGCTCGACAGGGCGGACTGAAGCTTTCTTT. Its translation is CASSSTGRTEAFF.